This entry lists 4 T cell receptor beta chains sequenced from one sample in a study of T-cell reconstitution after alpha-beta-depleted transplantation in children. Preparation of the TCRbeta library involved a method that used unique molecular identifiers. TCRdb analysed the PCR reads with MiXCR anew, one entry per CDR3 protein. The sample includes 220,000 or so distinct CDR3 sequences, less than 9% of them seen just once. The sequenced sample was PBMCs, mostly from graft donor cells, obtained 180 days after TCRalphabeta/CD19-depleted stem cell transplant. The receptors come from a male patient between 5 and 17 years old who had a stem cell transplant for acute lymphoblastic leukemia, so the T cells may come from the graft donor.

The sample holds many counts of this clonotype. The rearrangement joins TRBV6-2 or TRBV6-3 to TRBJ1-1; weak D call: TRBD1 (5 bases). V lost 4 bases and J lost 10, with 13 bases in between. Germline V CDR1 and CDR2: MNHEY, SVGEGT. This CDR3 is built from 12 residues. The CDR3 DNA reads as TGTGCCAGCAGTTCTTGGGGGGTTGGAGCTTTCTTT. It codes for CASSSWGVGAFF.

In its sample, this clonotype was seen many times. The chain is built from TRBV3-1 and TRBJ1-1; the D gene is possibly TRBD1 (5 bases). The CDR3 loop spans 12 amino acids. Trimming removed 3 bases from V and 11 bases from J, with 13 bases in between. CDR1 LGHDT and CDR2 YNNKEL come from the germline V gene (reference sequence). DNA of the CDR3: TGTGCCAGCAGCCATCCAGGAGGGGCGGCTTTCTTT. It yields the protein CASSHPGGAAFF.

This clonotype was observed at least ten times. Written as DNA, the CDR3 is TGTGCCAGCAGCTGGGCCGTGGAGGAATCACCCCTCCACTTT. This encodes CASSWAVEESPLHF. The chain uses TRBV6-1 and TRBJ1-6; no firm D call. The CDR3 loop spans 14 amino acids. Germline V gene lookup returns CDR1 MNHNS and CDR2 SASEGT. V lost 6 bases and J lost 10, with 16 bases in between.

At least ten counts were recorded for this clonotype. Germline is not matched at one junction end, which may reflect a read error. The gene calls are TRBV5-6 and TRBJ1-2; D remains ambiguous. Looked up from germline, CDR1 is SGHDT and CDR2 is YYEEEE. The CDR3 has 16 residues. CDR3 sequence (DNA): TGTGCTAGCAGCTTGTCAGGAGGGAGGTTAGTGGCTGGCTACACCTTC. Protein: CASSLSGGRLVAGYTF.